These 9 T cell receptor beta chains came from one sample sequenced in a study of vaccination and CD4 T cells after COVID-19. The treatment denotes: approximately nine-day PBMC culture with coronavirus spike peptide pools or control peptides (ViraFEST assay). Scientists ran DNA taken from cultured CD4+ T cells through the Oncomine TCR Beta short-read assay for sequencing. Each CDR3 protein gets one entry after TCRdb re-called the PCR reads with MiXCR. This sample has about 15,000 distinct CDR3 sequences; approximately 53% occur once, and the top ten carry around a tenth. Which antigens these TCRs recognize remains unknown. Material: CD4+ T cells from blood, cultured in vitro. These receptor sequences come from a human donor who had recovered from COVID-19.

J is TRBJ2-3 and V is TRBV6-1; 12 bases are shared with TRBD2. The V and J ends lost 8 bases and 3 bases, in that order; junction bases with no gene match: 6. Germline V gives CDR1 MNHNS, CDR2 SASEGT. The CDR3 runs to 15 residues. The chain's CDR3 is CASRLAGAGTDTQYF. CDR3 DNA sequence: TGTGCCAGCCGACTAGCGGGAGCGGGGACAGATACGCAGTATTTT.

The V call is TRBV28, the J call TRBJ2-6; D not resolved. The CDR3 is 15 residues long. The germline V gene has CDR1 MDHEN and CDR2 SYDVKM. Trimming pared 3 bases from V and 0 bases from J, leaving 6 bases between. The CDR3 sequence: CASSFVRSGANVLTF. The CDR3 DNA follows: TGTGCCAGCAGTTTTGTCCGCTCTGGGGCCAACGTCCTGACTTTC.

The chain uses TRBV10-3 and TRBJ2-2, with 7 bases matching TRBD1. The CDR3 is 15 amino acids. J lost 6 bases, V lost 6 bases, and 10 bases had no gene match. Germline CDR1 reads ENHRY; CDR2 reads SYGVKD. This CDR3 reads CAISGNTGVPGELFF. CDR3 in DNA: TGTGCCATCAGCGGTAACACAGGGGTACCCGGGGAGCTGTTTTTT.

The CDR3 reads CASSSSTGRDLGYTF. Here the CDR3 DNA reads TGTGCCAGCAGCTCGTCGACAGGGAGGGACCTTGGCTACACCTTC. This sequence joins TRBV7-2 and TRBJ1-2; 7 nucleotides line up with TRBD1. Unmatched junction bases numbered 12, after V lost 4 bases and J lost 7 bases. This CDR3 comprises 15 residues. CDR1 and CDR2 from the germline V gene are SGHTA and FQGNSA.

This clonotype occurred a few times. V gene TRBV6-5 combines with J gene TRBJ1-5; 7 bases line up with TRBD1. The germline gives CDR1 MNHEY, CDR2 SVGAGI. CDR3 length: 17 amino acids. J lost 2 bases, V lost 1 base, and 8 bases had no gene match. Here the CDR3 DNA reads TGTGCCAGCAGTTACTGGAAGGGGGCGTCAGGCAATCAGCCCCAGCATTTT. It yields the protein CASSYWKGASGNQPQHF.

The chain uses TRBV6-4 and TRBJ1-2; perhaps TRBD1 as D (6 bases). The germline gives CDR1 MRHNA, CDR2 SNTAGT. Between the trimmed V and J ends, which lost 0 bases and 8 bases, there was a span of 10 bases. The CDR3 covers 13 residues. In DNA form, the CDR3 reads TGTGCCAGCAGTGACTCAAGCAGGGGAGGCTACACCTTC. Translation gives CASSDSSRGGYTF.

The count of this clonotype is one. The chain carries TRBV5-1 and TRBJ2-3; unclear D gene. This CDR3 region has 14 residues. Germline assignment: CDR1 SGHRS and CDR2 YFSETQ. The germline V and J ends were trimmed by 0 bases and 6 bases, with 11 bases remaining between them. CDR3 DNA: TGCGCCAGCAGCTTGGATCCCGCCTCTGATACGCAGTATTTT. Its translation: CASSLDPASDTQYF.

This clonotype came up a few times. The chain uses TRBV27 and TRBJ1-3; TRBD1 matches 8 bases. This CDR3 is built from 17 residues. Germline CDR1 MNHEY, CDR2 SMNVEV (reference sequence). The J segment lost 2 bases and the V segment lost 2 bases, leaving 8 bases of the junction unmatched. The CDR3 reads CASSLIGQGRTGNTIYF. DNA of the CDR3: TGTGCCAGCAGTTTAATTGGACAGGGTCGCACTGGAAACACCATATATTTT.

The chain has TRBV7-8 and TRBJ1-2; TRBD1 matches at 7 bases. There are 16 residues in the CDR3. Germline V gives CDR1 SGHVS, CDR2 FQNEAQ. Losses at the gene ends were 5 bases for V and 6 bases for J; bases not matched to a gene: 15. This chain's CDR3 is CASSRNRGAWKDGYTF. The CDR3 DNA reads TGTGCCAGCAGCAGAAACAGGGGCGCGTGGAAAGATGGCTACACCTTC. Supplemented by reference TRBV7-8 and TRBJ1-2, the full variable domain reads GAGVSQSPRYKVAKRGQDVALRCDPISGHVSLFWYQQALGQGPEFLTYFQNEAQLDKSGLPSDRFFAERPEGSVSTLKIQRTQQEDSAVYLCASSRNRGAWKDGYTFGSGTRLTVV.